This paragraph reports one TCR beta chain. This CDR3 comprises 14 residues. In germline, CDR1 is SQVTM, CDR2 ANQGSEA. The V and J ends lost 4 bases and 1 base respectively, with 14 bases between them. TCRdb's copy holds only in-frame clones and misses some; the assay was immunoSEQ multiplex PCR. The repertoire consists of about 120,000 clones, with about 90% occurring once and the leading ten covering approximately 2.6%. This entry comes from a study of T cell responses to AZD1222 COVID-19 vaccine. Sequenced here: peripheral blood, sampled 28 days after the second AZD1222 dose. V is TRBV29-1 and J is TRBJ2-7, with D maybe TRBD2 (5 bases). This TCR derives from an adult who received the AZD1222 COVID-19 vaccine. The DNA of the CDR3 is TGCAGCGTTGTGGTAGCGAGTCGTTCCTACGAGCAGTACTTC. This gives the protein CSVVVASRSYEQYF.